This T cell receptor beta chain was captured in a study of a mutant IDH1 vaccine in newly diagnosed glioma. Study background: There were approximately 62% males and roughly 38% females among treated patients, whose mean age was approximately 40 years. Before enrollment, patients got radiotherapy alone, temozolomide alone, or mostly the combination.

Time point specified: baseline, week 1 (first vaccination visit). Treatment specified: pre-vaccination baseline after standard-of-care therapy. Donors' newly diagnosed IDH1-mutant WHO grade 3 or 4 astrocytomas lacked nuclear ATRX. With V trimmed by 0 bases and J by 3 bases, 0 bases remained unmatched. The CDR3 is made up of 14 amino acids. Looked up from germline, CDR1 is SGHRS and CDR2 is YFSETQ. TCRdb's table, derived via immunoSEQ multiplex PCR, lists solely in-frame clones and lacks some. Among roughly 32,000 clones listed, about three quarters were seen once. The V and J genes are TRBV5-1 and TRBJ2-7, with 10 positions matching TRBD2. The sequencing used peripheral blood mononuclear cells (PBMCs), collected from a glioma patient treated with radiotherapy, temozolomide or both. The origin of this receptor is a man in his fifties with glioma. Some clones in this sample may be carry-over from other donors' samples. CDR3 sequence reads: CASSLEREGYEQYF. For the CDR3, the DNA is TGCGCCAGCAGCTTGGAGCGGGAGGGCTACGAGCAGTACTTC. Filled out from reference TRBV5-1 and TRBJ2-7, the complete variable domain reads KAGVTQTPRYLIKTRGQQVTLSCSPISGHRSVSWYQQTPGQGLQFLFEYFSETQRNKGNFPGRFSGRQFSNSRSEMNVSTLELGDSALYLCASSLEREGYEQYFGPGTRLTVT.